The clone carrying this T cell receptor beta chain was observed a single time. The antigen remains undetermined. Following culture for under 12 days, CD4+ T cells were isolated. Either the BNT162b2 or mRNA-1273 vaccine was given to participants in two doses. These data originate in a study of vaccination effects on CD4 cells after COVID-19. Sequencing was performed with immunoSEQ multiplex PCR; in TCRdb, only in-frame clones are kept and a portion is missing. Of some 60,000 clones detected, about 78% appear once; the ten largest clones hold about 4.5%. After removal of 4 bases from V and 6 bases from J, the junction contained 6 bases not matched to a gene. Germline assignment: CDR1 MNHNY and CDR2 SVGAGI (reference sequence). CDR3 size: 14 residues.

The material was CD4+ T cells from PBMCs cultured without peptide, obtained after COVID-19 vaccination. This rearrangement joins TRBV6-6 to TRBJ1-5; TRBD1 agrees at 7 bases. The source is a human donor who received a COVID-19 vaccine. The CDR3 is CASSLQGSGQPQHF. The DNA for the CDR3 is TGTGCCAGCAGTTTACAGGGGTCGGGTCAGCCCCAGCATTTT.